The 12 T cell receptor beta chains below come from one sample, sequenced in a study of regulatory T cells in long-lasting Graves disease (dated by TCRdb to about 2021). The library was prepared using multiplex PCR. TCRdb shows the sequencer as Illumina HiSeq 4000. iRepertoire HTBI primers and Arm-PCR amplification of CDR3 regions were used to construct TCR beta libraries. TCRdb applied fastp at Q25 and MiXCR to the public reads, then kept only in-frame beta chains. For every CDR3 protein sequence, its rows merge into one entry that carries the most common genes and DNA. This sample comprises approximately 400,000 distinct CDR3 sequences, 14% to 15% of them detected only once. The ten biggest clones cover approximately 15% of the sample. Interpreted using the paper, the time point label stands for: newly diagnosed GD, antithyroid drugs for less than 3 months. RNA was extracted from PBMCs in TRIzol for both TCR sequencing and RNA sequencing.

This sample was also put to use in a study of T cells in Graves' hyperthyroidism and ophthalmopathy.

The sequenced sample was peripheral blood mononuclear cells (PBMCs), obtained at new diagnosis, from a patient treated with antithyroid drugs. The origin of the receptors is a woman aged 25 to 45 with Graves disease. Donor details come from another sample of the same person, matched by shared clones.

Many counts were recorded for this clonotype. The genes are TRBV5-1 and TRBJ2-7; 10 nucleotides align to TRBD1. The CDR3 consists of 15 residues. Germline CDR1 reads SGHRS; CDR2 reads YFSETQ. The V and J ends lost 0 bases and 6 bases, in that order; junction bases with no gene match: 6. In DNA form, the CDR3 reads TGCGCCAGCAGCTTGGCCGGACAGGGGGTCGGCGAGCAGTACTTC. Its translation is CASSLAGQGVGEQYF.

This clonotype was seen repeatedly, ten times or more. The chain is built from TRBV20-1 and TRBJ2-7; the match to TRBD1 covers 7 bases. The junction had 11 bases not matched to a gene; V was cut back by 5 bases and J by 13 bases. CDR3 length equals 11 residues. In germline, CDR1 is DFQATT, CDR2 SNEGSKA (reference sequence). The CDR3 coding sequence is TGCAGTGCTGACCGGGACAGAACAAGCTACTTC. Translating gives CSADRDRTSYF.

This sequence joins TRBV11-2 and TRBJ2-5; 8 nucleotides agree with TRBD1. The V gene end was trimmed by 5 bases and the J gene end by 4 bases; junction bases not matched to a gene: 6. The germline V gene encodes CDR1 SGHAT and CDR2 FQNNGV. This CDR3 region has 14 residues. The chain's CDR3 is CASSIPRGRETQYF. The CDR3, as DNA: TGTGCCAGCAGCATTCCCAGGGGGCGAGAGACCCAGTACTTC. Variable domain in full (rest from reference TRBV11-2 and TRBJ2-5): EAGVAQSPRYKIIEKRQSVAFWCNPISGHATLYWYQQILGQGPKLLIQFQNNGVVDDSQLPKDRFSAERLKGVDSTLKIQPAKLEDSAVYLCASSIPRGRETQYFGPGTRLLVL.

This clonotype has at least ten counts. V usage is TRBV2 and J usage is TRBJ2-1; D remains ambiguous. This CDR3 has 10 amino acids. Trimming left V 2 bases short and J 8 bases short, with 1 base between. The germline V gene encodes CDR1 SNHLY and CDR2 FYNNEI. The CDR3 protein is CASSEYEQFF. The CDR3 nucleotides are TGTGCCAGCAGTGAATATGAGCAGTTCTTC.

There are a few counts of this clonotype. CDR3 DNA sequence: TGCAGTGCTCCGGGACAGAGGAGCTCCTACGAGCAGTACTTC. Translation gives CSAPGQRSSYEQYF. This chain links TRBV20-1 with TRBJ2-7, with 7 bases that match TRBD1. J gave up 0 bases and V 5 bases, and 7 bases lay outside the gene matches. There are 14 residues in the CDR3. Germline V gene data show CDR1 as DFQATT and CDR2 as SNEGSKA (reference sequence).

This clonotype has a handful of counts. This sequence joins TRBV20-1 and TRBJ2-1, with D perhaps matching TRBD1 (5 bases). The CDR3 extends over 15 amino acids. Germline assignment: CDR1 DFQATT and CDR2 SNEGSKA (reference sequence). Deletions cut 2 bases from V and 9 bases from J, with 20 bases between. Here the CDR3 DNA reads TGCAGTGCTAGACATCCCCAGGGTGCGGTCCGTGAGCAGTTCTTC. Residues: CSARHPQGAVREQFF.

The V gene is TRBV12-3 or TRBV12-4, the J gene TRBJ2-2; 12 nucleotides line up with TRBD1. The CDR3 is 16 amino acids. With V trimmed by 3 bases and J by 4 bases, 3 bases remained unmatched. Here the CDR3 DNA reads TGTGCCAGCAGTTTGGGACAGGGGGCACGCACCGGGGAGCTGTTTTTT. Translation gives CASSLGQGARTGELFF.

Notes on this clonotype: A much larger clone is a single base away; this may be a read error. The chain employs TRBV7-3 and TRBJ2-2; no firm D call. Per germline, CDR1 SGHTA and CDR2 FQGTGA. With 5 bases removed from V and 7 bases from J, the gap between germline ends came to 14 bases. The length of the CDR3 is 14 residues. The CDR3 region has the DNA TGTGCCAGCAGCCTTTCACCCACGGACGGGGAGCTGTTTTTT. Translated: CASSLSPTDGELFF.

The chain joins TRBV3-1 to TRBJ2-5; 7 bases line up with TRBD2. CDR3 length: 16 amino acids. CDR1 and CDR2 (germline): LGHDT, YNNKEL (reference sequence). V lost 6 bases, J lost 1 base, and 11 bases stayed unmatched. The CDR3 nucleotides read TGTGCCAGCAGGGCGGGAGTAGGGTTTGGCCAAGAGACCCAGTACTTC. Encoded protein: CASRAGVGFGQETQYF.

The CDR3 DNA follows: TGTGCCAGTAGTATAGGCTGGGACTCGACTTACGAGCAGTACTTC. As protein: CASSIGWDSTYEQYF. The rearrangement joins TRBV19 to TRBJ2-7; perhaps TRBD2 as D (6 bases). Trimming cost V 1 base and J 4 bases, with 14 bases left between them. Looked up from germline, CDR1 is LNHDA and CDR2 is SQIVND (reference sequence). The CDR3 extends over 15 amino acids.

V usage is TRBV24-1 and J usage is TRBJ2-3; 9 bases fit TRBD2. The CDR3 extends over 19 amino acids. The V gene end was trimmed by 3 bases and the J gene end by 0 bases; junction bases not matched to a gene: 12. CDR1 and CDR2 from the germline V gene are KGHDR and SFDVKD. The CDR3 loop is CATSDPAGLAYSSTDTQYF. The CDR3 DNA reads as TGTGCCACCAGTGATCCCGCTGGACTAGCGTATTCTAGCACAGATACGCAGTATTTT.

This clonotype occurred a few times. CDR3 sequence reads: CASSQASTSNQPQHF. The CDR3 bases are TGTGCCAGCAGCCAAGCAAGTACTAGCAATCAGCCCCAGCATTTT. The genes are TRBV4-2 and TRBJ1-5; D ambiguous. The germline gives CDR1 LGHNA, CDR2 YNFKEQ. This CDR3 has 15 residues. The ends were cut back, 1 base at V and 0 bases at J, with 7 bases in the middle.